The 21 T cell receptor beta chains below were found in one sample sequenced in a study of beta chain features in type 1 diabetes. Findings and limits, study-wide: Moderately but significantly shorter TCRB CDR3s were found in Type 1 diabetes patients in all four CD4+ subsets.

The sequenced template was cDNA made from the entire isolated RNA. Sequencing was performed with immunoSEQ multiplex PCR; in TCRdb, only in-frame clones are kept and a portion is missing. The data hold around 160,000 clones, with roughly 8% observed a single time. Their antigens are not known. The sample taken for sequencing was central memory CD4+ T cells from blood. The receptors come from a woman between 18 and 29 years old with type 1 diabetes.

V gene TRBV6-1 combines with J gene TRBJ1-6, with TRBD1 as a possible D gene (5 bases). V gave up 6 bases and J gave up 10 bases, with 19 bases separating them. The germline V gene encodes CDR1 MNHNS and CDR2 SASEGT. CDR3 length: 15 residues. For the CDR3, the DNA is TGTGCCAGCAGCCAACAGGCGCCTGGGCGATCACCCCTCCACTTT. It translates to CASSQQAPGRSPLHF.

This clone was observed a few times. The V and J genes are TRBV9 and TRBJ2-5; the match to TRBD1 covers 9 bases. V dropped 3 bases and J dropped 5; count of bases not matched to a gene: 5. The CDR3 length is 14 residues. The V gene's germline CDR1 is SGDLS and CDR2 YYNGEE. The CDR3 loop is CASSETGGSETQYF. CDR3 sequence (DNA): TGTGCCAGCAGCGAGACAGGGGGTAGCGAGACCCAGTACTTC.

The J gene is TRBJ1-1, the V gene TRBV11-2; D is unclear. The V and J ends lost 1 base and 4 bases respectively, with 10 bases between them. Germline values: CDR1 SGHAT, CDR2 FQNNGV. CDR3 length: 14 amino acids. This CDR3 is CASSLAGLSTEAFF. The CDR3 region has the DNA TGTGCCAGCAGCTTAGCCGGACTGAGCACTGAAGCTTTCTTT. The full variable domain, completed using reference TRBV11-2 and TRBJ1-1, is EAGVAQSPRYKIIEKRQSVAFWCNPISGHATLYWYQQILGQGPKLLIQFQNNGVVDDSQLPKDRFSAERLKGVDSTLKIQPAKLEDSAVYLCASSLAGLSTEAFFGQGTRLTVV.

The rearrangement joins TRBV2 to TRBJ2-3; 8 bases agree with TRBD2. CDR1 is SNHLY, CDR2 FYNNEI, per germline. After removal of 3 bases from V and 6 bases from J, the junction contained 8 bases not matched to a gene. CDR3 length: 15 residues. CDR3 protein: CASSERSGGADTQYF. CDR3 sequence (DNA): TGTGCCAGCAGTGAGCGGTCGGGGGGGGCGGATACGCAGTATTTT.

J is TRBJ2-3 and V is TRBV19; D might be TRBD2 (6 bases). The CDR3 spans 14 residues. The germline V gene encodes CDR1 LNHDA and CDR2 SQIVND (reference sequence). The V gene lost 7 bases and the J gene lost 3 bases, with 14 bases spanning the gap. The CDR3 loop reads CASNGAGRTDTQYF. Here the CDR3 DNA reads TGTGCCAGTAACGGAGCAGGGAGGACAGATACGCAGTATTTT.

Regarding this clone: The sample contains more than one DNA sequence encoding this CDR3. The rearrangement links TRBV7-2 to TRBJ2-5; 8 nucleotides line up with TRBD1. This CDR3 spans 14 amino acids. V trimming: 5 bases; J trimming: 2 bases; junction bases outside the gene matches: 4. CDR1 SGHTA and CDR2 FQGNSA come from the germline V gene. As DNA, the CDR3 is TGTGCCAGCAGCCCAGGACAGGGACAAGAGACCCAGTACTTC. Translation gives CASSPGQGQETQYF.

The chain carries TRBV19 and TRBJ2-6, with D maybe TRBD2 (5 bases). Germline V gives CDR1 LNHDA, CDR2 SQIVND (reference sequence). There are 13 residues in the CDR3. Trimming left V 1 base short and J 10 bases short, with 8 bases between. The CDR3: CASSIAGRNVLTF. The CDR3 DNA reads as TGTGCCAGTAGTATAGCGGGGAGAAACGTCCTGACTTTC.

The table lists this clone with a few counts. The rearrangement links TRBV5-4 to TRBJ2-1; 12 bases fit TRBD2. The CDR3 totals 16 residues. Per the germline V gene, CDR1 is SGHNT and CDR2 is YYREEE (reference sequence). V shed 0 bases and J 10 bases; nucleotides not matched to a gene: 8. DNA of the CDR3: TGTGCCAGCAGCTTGGATGTCGGTCTAGCGGGGGGGGAGCAGTTCTTC. This sequence encodes CASSLDVGLAGGEQFF.

The gene calls are TRBV7-3 and TRBJ1-2, with 8 bases that match TRBD1. The CDR3 is 16 amino acids. Per the germline V gene, CDR1 is SGHTA and CDR2 is FQGTGA. With V trimmed by 4 bases and J by 4 bases, 11 bases remained unmatched. The CDR3 coding sequence is TGTGCCAGCAGCTCAAACCCGGGACAGGTGGTCTATGGCTACACCTTC. As protein: CASSSNPGQVVYGYTF.

This sequence joins TRBV27 and TRBJ1-2; no clear D. Trimming pared 3 bases from V and 4 bases from J, leaving 9 bases between. This CDR3 comprises 13 residues. Germline V lookup: CDR1 MNHEY, CDR2 SMNVEV (reference sequence). In DNA form, the CDR3 reads TGTGCCAGCAGTTTTCGGGGTGCCTATGGCTACACCTTC. It specifies CASSFRGAYGYTF.

The rearrangement uses TRBV28 and TRBJ2-1; 12 positions agree with TRBD1. The CDR3 has 17 residues. Germline V CDR1 and CDR2: MDHEN, SYDVKM. J was trimmed by 7 bases and V by 6 bases; bases with no gene match: 13. CDR3 bases: TGTGCCAGCAGGTCTACGCCCGGGACAGGGGGCCCAAATGAGCAGTTCTTC. This encodes CASRSTPGTGGPNEQFF.

The rearrangement uses TRBV5-1 and TRBJ2-7; 9 bases fit TRBD1. Germline assignment: CDR1 SGHRS and CDR2 YFSETQ. CDR3 length equals 14 residues. The V gene end was trimmed by 3 bases and the J gene end by 5 bases; junction bases not matched to a gene: 6. The CDR3 sequence: CASSSGQGEHEQYF. The CDR3 DNA sequence: TGCGCCAGCAGCTCGGGACAGGGAGAACACGAGCAGTACTTC.

The chain uses TRBV2 and TRBJ2-7; D is unresolved. Germline CDR1 is SNHLY and CDR2 is FYNNEI. With 6 bases removed from V and 0 bases from J, the gap between germline ends came to 18 bases. CDR3 length: 16 amino acids. The CDR3 sequence is CASRLTPTPSSYEQYF. The CDR3 DNA reads as TGTGCCAGCAGGTTGACACCAACTCCCAGCTCCTACGAGCAGTACTTC.

This clone turned up a few times. J is TRBJ1-4 and V is TRBV2; a weak D match, TRBD1 (5 bases). The CDR3 is 14 amino acids. The V and J ends lost 3 bases and 5 bases respectively, with 10 bases between them. Germline CDR1 SNHLY, CDR2 FYNNEI. DNA of the CDR3: TGTGCCAGCAGTGAGGGGCGGATGAATGAAAAACTGTTTTTT. It translates to CASSEGRMNEKLFF.

This clone was picked up a small number of times. This rearrangement joins TRBV29-1 to TRBJ2-3; D is undetermined. The CDR3 contains 11 residues. The V end was cut by 8 bases, the J end by 4 bases, with 10 bases between. CDR1 is SQVTM and CDR2 is ANQGSEA in the germline V gene. The chain's CDR3 is CSKTVSDTQYF. The CDR3 DNA reads TGCAGCAAAACTGTTTCAGATACGCAGTATTTT.

This clone was seen only a few times. V and J are TRBV28 and TRBJ2-3; a possible D gene is TRBD2 (5 bases). Trimming removed 6 bases from V and 3 bases from J, with 16 bases in between. The germline CDR1 and CDR2 sequences are MDHEN and SYDVKM. This CDR3 region has 15 residues. The CDR3 here is CASRASGNPTDTQYF. CDR3 nucleotides: TGTGCCAGCAGGGCCTCCGGGAACCCAACAGATACGCAGTATTTT.

The CDR3 coding sequence is TGTGCCAGCAGCCAGTGGGGGAGGGCCCCAGATACGCAGTATTTT. It translates to CASSQWGRAPDTQYF. The V and J genes are TRBV14 and TRBJ2-3; 7 nucleotides agree with TRBD2. The V gene end was trimmed by 3 bases and the J gene end by 4 bases; junction bases not matched to a gene: 7. Germline values: CDR1 SGHDN, CDR2 FVKESK. This CDR3 is 15 amino acids long.

The rearrangement links TRBV10-3 to TRBJ2-5; 9 bases are a match to TRBD2. V gave up 2 bases and J gave up 5 bases; unmatched junction bases: 9. CDR1 is ENHRY, CDR2 SYGVKD, per germline. CDR3 size: 16 residues. The CDR3 loop reads CAISEGGGASQETQYF. CDR3 nucleotide sequence: TGTGCCATCAGTGAGGGCGGGGGGGCCTCTCAGGAGACCCAGTACTTC.

This clone appeared a few times. V usage is TRBV7-9 and J usage is TRBJ2-3, with D possibly being TRBD2 (6 bases). CDR1 SEHNR and CDR2 FQNEAQ come from the germline V gene (reference sequence). The CDR3 is made up of 16 amino acids. V gave up 1 base and J gave up 0 bases, with 11 bases separating them. CDR3 DNA sequence: TGTGCCAGCAGCTTAGGAGTTAGCGGTAGCACAGATACGCAGTATTTT. This sequence encodes CASSLGVSGSTDTQYF.

This clone turned up a few times. The chain has TRBV5-1 and TRBJ2-1; D is ambiguous. The CDR3 totals 16 residues. Germline V gene lookup returns CDR1 SGHRS and CDR2 YFSETQ. The V end lost 4 bases, the J end lost 0 bases, and 14 bases lay between the germline ends. The CDR3, as DNA: TGCGCCAGCAGCCCGCGTGCGGTTAGCTCCTACAATGAGCAGTTCTTC. It encodes CASSPRAVSSYNEQFF.

The chain has TRBV18 and TRBJ1-6; 7 bases agree with TRBD1. With 8 bases clipped from V and 4 bases from J, the junction kept 5 bases outside the gene matches. This CDR3 is built from 14 residues. Germline V gene sequence: CDR1 KGHSH, CDR2 LQKENI. The CDR3 DNA follows: TGTGCCAGCGTAAGGGACAGTTATAATTCACCCCTCCACTTT. It codes for CASVRDSYNSPLHF.